What follows are 30 T cell receptor beta chains derived from one specimen sequenced in a study of T cell repertoires in cytomegalovirus infection. TCRdb reprocessed the reads with MiXCR, giving one entry per CDR3 protein. The sample has some 240,000 distinct CDR3 sequences, 15% to 20% seen once. The sample was CD8+ T cells from PBMCs. Source of these receptors: a human donor in good health (CMV status not recorded). Some clones in this sample may be carry-over from other donors' samples.

In nucleotides, the CDR3 is TGCGCCAGCAGCCAAGACCGGGACCGCCCCTACTATGGCTACACCTTC. Translation gives CASSQDRDRPYYGYTF. The V gene is TRBV4-3, the J gene TRBJ1-2; maybe TRBD1 (5 bases). Between the trimmed V and J ends, which lost 0 bases and 3 bases, there was a span of 14 bases. The CDR3 has 16 residues. Germline V CDR1 and CDR2: LGHNA, YSLEER.

A few counts support this clonotype. This rearrangement joins TRBV29-1 to TRBJ2-3, with D tentatively TRBD2 (7 bases). The CDR3 is 14 amino acids. Germline V gene data show CDR1 as SQVTM and CDR2 as ANQGSEA. V shed 2 bases and J shed 3 bases, with 12 bases lying between them. The CDR3 bases are TGCAGCGTTGAATGGGGGGGCCCGACAGATACGCAGTATTTT. Its protein product is CSVEWGGPTDTQYF.

This clonotype was detected a few times. This sequence joins TRBV20-1 and TRBJ1-1, with 7 bases aligning to TRBD1. V was pared by 0 bases and J by 0 bases, with 10 bases of the junction left unmatched. Germline CDR1 and CDR2: DFQATT and SNEGSKA (reference sequence). The CDR3 contains 17 residues. The CDR3 spells CSARDIGTAILNTEAFF. Here the CDR3 DNA reads TGCAGTGCTAGAGATATCGGGACAGCTATTCTGAACACTGAAGCTTTCTTT.

The sample holds a few counts of this clonotype. This chain connects TRBV20-1 to TRBJ2-7, with TRBD1 matching over 7 bases. With V trimmed by 1 base and J by 0 bases, 12 bases remained unmatched. Germline CDR1 DFQATT, CDR2 SNEGSKA (reference sequence). The CDR3 consists of 17 residues. Here the CDR3 reads CSARGISGTASSYEQYF. The CDR3, as DNA: TGCAGTGCTAGAGGGATTTCCGGGACAGCTTCCTCCTACGAGCAGTACTTC.

In its sample, this clonotype ranks as medium-sized. V gene TRBV7-6 combines with J gene TRBJ2-7; TRBD1 agrees at 9 bases. The ends lost 6 bases at V and 3 bases at J; junction bases unmatched: 6. CDR1 is SGHVS, CDR2 FNYEAQ, per germline. The CDR3 runs 14 residues. Written as DNA, the CDR3 is TGTGCCAGCAGATCGGGACAGGGCGACTACGAGCAGTACTTC. Amino acid sequence: CASRSGQGDYEQYF.

The CDR3 loop is CASPTYNEQFF. For the CDR3, the DNA is TGTGCCAGTCCCACCTACAATGAGCAGTTCTTC. The chain couples TRBV5-8 to TRBJ2-1; no reliable D call. The V end lost 8 bases, the J end lost 2 bases, and 5 bases lay between the germline ends. Per germline, CDR1 SGHTS and CDR2 YDEGEE. The CDR3 runs to 11 residues.

The sample holds a few counts of this clonotype. V gene TRBV7-9 combines with J gene TRBJ1-1, with 7 bases aligning to TRBD1. The V and J ends lost 5 bases and 8 bases, in that order; junction bases with no gene match: 5. The CDR3 is 12 residues long. CDR1 is SEHNR and CDR2 is FQNEAQ in the germline V gene (reference sequence). CDR3 nucleotide sequence: TGTGCCAGCAGCATGACAGGGTGGGAAGCTTTCTTT. Amino acid sequence: CASSMTGWEAFF.

The table lists this clonotype with a few counts. CDR3 region: CASSQARAGTETQYF. The CDR3 region has the DNA TGCGCCAGCAGCCAAGCGAGGGCGGGGACAGAGACCCAGTACTTC. The rearrangement links TRBV4-3 to TRBJ2-5, with D possibly being TRBD2 (6 bases). CDR1 and CDR2 from the germline V gene are LGHNA and YSLEER. V lost 1 base to trimming and J lost 4 bases, with 13 bases between them. This CDR3 is built from 15 residues.

This clonotype was recorded a few times. The chain joins TRBV29-1 to TRBJ2-7; D is ambiguous. V was shortened by 5 bases and J by 3 bases, with 5 bases between the two germline ends. Germline CDR1 reads SQVTM; CDR2 reads ANQGSEA. This CDR3 is 10 amino acids long. This chain's CDR3 is CSVIFYEQYF. The CDR3 nucleotides are TGCAGCGTTATTTTCTACGAGCAGTACTTC.

This chain uses TRBV20-1 with TRBJ1-5; 8 bases agree with TRBD1. The length of the CDR3 is 16 residues. J lost 1 base, V lost 6 bases, and 11 bases had no gene match. The germline V gene encodes CDR1 DFQATT and CDR2 SNEGSKA (reference sequence). CDR3 DNA sequence: TGCAGTGCAGCCGCCAGGGGGCGCTTAAGCAATCAGCCCCAGCATTTT. It specifies CSAAARGRLSNQPQHF.

The chain uses TRBV28 and TRBJ2-7; no reliable D call. The ends were cut back, 6 bases at V and 0 bases at J, with 12 bases in the middle. This CDR3 has 14 residues. In germline, CDR1 is MDHEN, CDR2 SYDVKM. CDR3 sequence: CASSPPQGSYEQYF. In nucleotides, the CDR3 is TGTGCCAGCAGCCCCCCGCAAGGCTCCTACGAGCAGTACTTC.

This clonotype showed up just a few times. V and J are TRBV6-5 and TRBJ2-7, with a possible D match to TRBD2 (5 bases). From germline, CDR1 is MNHEY and CDR2 SVGAGI. The CDR3 is made up of 12 amino acids. The V and J ends lost 2 bases and 5 bases respectively, with 7 bases between them. As DNA, the CDR3 is TGTGCCAGCAGTTACGTCGGGGACGAGCAGTACTTC. Translated, it gives CASSYVGDEQYF.

As to this clonotype: The junction differs from germline at one of its ends, possibly a read error. This chain uses TRBV27 with TRBJ1-1, with unresolved D. CDR3 length: 14 amino acids. The germline V gene encodes CDR1 MNHEY and CDR2 SMNVEV (reference sequence). CDR3: CASSLGPSETTTFF. CDR3 sequence (DNA): TGTGCCAGCAGTTTAGGCCCCTCTGAAACCACCACTTTTTTT.

This clonotype was found a few times. This CDR3 is CASNERLGGYYNEQFF. CDR3 bases: TGCGCCAGCAACGAACGACTGGGCGGCTATTACAATGAGCAGTTCTTC. V gene TRBV5-1 combines with J gene TRBJ2-1; D uncertain. Between the trimmed V and J ends, which lost 6 bases and 4 bases, there was a span of 20 bases. Germline loops: CDR1 SGHRS, CDR2 YFSETQ. This CDR3 has 16 residues.

This clonotype showed up many times. The J gene is TRBJ2-5, the V gene TRBV7-3; D is possibly TRBD2 (7 bases). V was pared by 5 bases and J by 5 bases, with 21 bases between. The germline gives CDR1 SGHTA, CDR2 FQGTGA. This CDR3 comprises 16 residues. The CDR3 DNA reads as TGTGCCAGCAGCCTCGATGGGAGGGGGGGGTGGGAGACCCAGTACTTC. This translates into CASSLDGRGGWETQYF.

For this clonotype: A read error is possible here, since a much larger clone lies one base away. The genes are TRBV7-9 and TRBJ1-4, with D hard to call. The ends were cut back, 0 bases at V and 1 base at J, with 0 bases in the middle. The CDR3 length is 13 residues. Germline CDR1 reads SEHNR; CDR2 reads FQNEAQ (reference sequence). The CDR3: CASSLATNEKLFF. The DNA of the CDR3 is TGTGCCAGCAGCTTAGCAACTAATGAAAAACTGTTTTTT.

This clonotype was detected only a few times. The J gene is TRBJ1-2, the V gene TRBV6-6; weak D call: TRBD1 (5 bases). The germline V gene has CDR1 MNHNY and CDR2 SVGAGI (reference sequence). V lost 2 bases and J 2 bases, leaving 9 bases between the germline ends. The CDR3 runs 14 residues. Written as DNA, the CDR3 is TGTGCCAGCAGTTACCCGGACACGAACTATGGCTACACCTTC. Amino acids: CASSYPDTNYGYTF.

This clonotype was found a few times. The V call is TRBV6-5, the J call TRBJ2-5; 8 bases agree with TRBD1. Looked up from germline, CDR1 is MNHEY and CDR2 is SVGAGI. V lost 4 bases to trimming and J lost 1 base; unmatched junction nucleotides: 8. This CDR3 region has 16 residues. DNA of the CDR3: TGTGCCAGCAGTTTTGCCCCGGACAGGGTCCAAGAGACCCAGTACTTC. Protein product: CASSFAPDRVQETQYF.

To note about this clonotype: A much larger clone differs by one base, so this may be a read error. The chain links TRBV28 to TRBJ2-7; D is perhaps TRBD2 (7 bases). Germline V gives CDR1 MDHEN, CDR2 SYDVKM. Trimming removed 3 bases at V and 5 bases at J, with 20 bases between. The CDR3 contains 16 residues. CDR3 sequence: CASSFRGGPIWNEQYF. The CDR3 DNA sequence: TGTGCCAGCAGTTTTAGGGGGGGTCCCATCTGGAACGAGCAGTACTTC.

Only a few counts were recorded for this clonotype. The chain couples TRBV4-1 to TRBJ2-2, with 11 bases identical to TRBD2. Germline V gene sequence: CDR1 MGHRA, CDR2 YSYEKL. V was clipped by 4 bases and J by 7 bases; unmatched bases: 5. CDR3 length: 15 amino acids. In DNA form, the CDR3 reads TGCGCCAGCAGCCGATCTAGCGGGGGGTTCGGGGAGCTGTTTTTT. Encoded protein: CASSRSSGGFGELFF.

Notes on this clonotype: A read error may produce the germline difference seen at one junction end. V is TRBV5-1 and J is TRBJ2-1; D gene unclear. This CDR3 has 14 amino acids. Germline assignment: CDR1 SGHRS and CDR2 YFSETQ. The CDR3 loop reads CASSPGSYPNERFF. CDR3 in DNA: TGCGCCAGCAGCCCCGGATCCTACCCCAATGAGCGGTTCTTC.

V and J are TRBV10-3 and TRBJ2-7; D unclear. V shed 4 bases and J shed 1 base, with 5 bases lying between them. The germline gives CDR1 ENHRY, CDR2 SYGVKD. The CDR3 consists of 12 residues. The CDR3 sequence is CAISAESYEQYF. The CDR3 DNA is TGTGCCATCAGTGCGGAATCCTACGAGCAGTACTTC.

J is TRBJ2-7 and V is TRBV12-5, with a possible D match to TRBD2 (6 bases). This CDR3 contains 14 residues. Looked up from germline, CDR1 is LGHNT and CDR2 is FRNRAP. V was cut by 1 base and J by 1 base, with 8 bases left in between. The chain's CDR3 is CASGLGGDSYEQYF. DNA for the CDR3: TGTGCTAGTGGTTTGGGGGGGGATTCCTACGAGCAGTACTTC.

This clonotype was picked up many times. This chain links TRBV5-6 with TRBJ1-2; D is undetermined. Germline-derived CDR1 and CDR2 are SGHDT and YYEEEE. The CDR3 has 13 residues. Trimming left V 5 bases short and J 4 bases short, with 12 bases between. CDR3 coding DNA: TGTGCCAGCAGTTTTGGCGGGAGCTATGGCTACACCTTC. Its translation: CASSFGGSYGYTF.

This clonotype was seen at least ten times. This chain connects TRBV7-9 to TRBJ2-7, with D perhaps TRBD1 (6 bases). The germline V and J ends were trimmed by 5 bases and 10 bases, with 12 bases remaining between them. The CDR3 has 11 amino acids. The germline gives CDR1 SEHNR, CDR2 FQNEAQ (reference sequence). In DNA, the CDR3 is TGTGCCAGCAGCGAAGACAGGTTACAGTACTTC. It is translated as CASSEDRLQYF.

The J gene is TRBJ1-5, the V gene TRBV6-5, with a tentative D call TRBD1 (6 bases). Looked up from germline, CDR1 is MNHEY and CDR2 is SVGAGI. The CDR3 is 13 residues long. Trimming cost V 7 bases and J 6 bases, with 13 bases left between them. CDR3 region: CASMTGAGQPQHF. The CDR3 bases are TGTGCCAGCATGACGGGGGCCGGTCAGCCCCAGCATTTT.

This clonotype was seen ten or more times. This rearrangement joins TRBV7-2 to TRBJ2-1; TRBD1 aligns across 9 bases. The V and J ends lost 5 bases and 0 bases, in that order; junction bases with no gene match: 8. The CDR3 consists of 17 residues. CDR1 and CDR2 (germline): SGHTA, FQGNSA. CDR3 nucleotides: TGTGCCAGCAGCCAACACAGGGGGCCAAGCTCCTACAATGAGCAGTTCTTC. This gives the protein CASSQHRGPSSYNEQFF.

This clonotype came up a few times. The gene calls are TRBV28 and TRBJ1-1; the D is unclear. This CDR3 comprises 14 residues. CDR1 and CDR2 (germline): MDHEN, SYDVKM. V lost 6 bases to trimming and J lost 1 base, with 12 bases between them. The DNA of the CDR3 is TGTGCCAGCAGCCCGACCTTTGGGAACACTGAAGCTTTCTTT. Encoded protein: CASSPTFGNTEAFF.

This clonotype was seen repeatedly, ten times or more. V is TRBV7-9 and J is TRBJ1-4; tentative D call: TRBD1 (5 bases). This CDR3 contains 13 residues. V lost 2 bases and J 5 bases, leaving 6 bases between the germline ends. Germline V gene data show CDR1 as SEHNR and CDR2 as FQNEAQ (reference sequence). CDR3 amino acids: CASSLPGNEKLFF. The CDR3 DNA follows: TGTGCCAGCAGCTTACCAGGGAATGAAAAACTGTTTTTT.

The table lists this clonotype with many counts. The DNA for the CDR3 is TGTGCCAGTTCCGGGACTAGCAGGGATACGCAGTATTTT. Its translation is CASSGTSRDTQYF. This sequence joins TRBV19 and TRBJ2-3, with 9 bases fitting TRBD2. CDR1 is LNHDA, CDR2 SQIVND, per germline (reference sequence). The CDR3 is 13 amino acids. The V segment lost 8 bases and the J segment 6 bases; nucleotides outside the gene matches: 6.